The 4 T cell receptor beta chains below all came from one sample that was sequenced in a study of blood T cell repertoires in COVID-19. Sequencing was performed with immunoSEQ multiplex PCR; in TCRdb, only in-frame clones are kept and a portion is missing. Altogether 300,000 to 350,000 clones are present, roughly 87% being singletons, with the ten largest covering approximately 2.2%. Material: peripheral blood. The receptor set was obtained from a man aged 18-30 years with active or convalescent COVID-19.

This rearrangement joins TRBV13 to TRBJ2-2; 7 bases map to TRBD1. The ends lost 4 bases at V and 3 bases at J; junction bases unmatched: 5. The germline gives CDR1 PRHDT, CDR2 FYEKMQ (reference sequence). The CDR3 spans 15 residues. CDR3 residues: CASSSDRSYTGELFF. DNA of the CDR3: TGTGCCAGCAGCTCGGACAGGAGTTACACCGGGGAGCTGTTTTTT.

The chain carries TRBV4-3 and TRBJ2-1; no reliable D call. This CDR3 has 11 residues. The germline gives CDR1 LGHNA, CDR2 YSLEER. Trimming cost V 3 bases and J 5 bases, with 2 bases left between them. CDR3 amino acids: CASSHNNEQFF. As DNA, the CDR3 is TGCGCCAGCAGCCACAACAATGAGCAGTTCTTC.

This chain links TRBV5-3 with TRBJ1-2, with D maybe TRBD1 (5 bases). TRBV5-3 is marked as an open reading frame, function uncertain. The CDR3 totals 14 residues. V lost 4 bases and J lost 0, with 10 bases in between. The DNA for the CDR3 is TGTGCCAGAAGCCCGAAGGGGCCTAACTATGGCTACACCTTC. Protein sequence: CARSPKGPNYGYTF.

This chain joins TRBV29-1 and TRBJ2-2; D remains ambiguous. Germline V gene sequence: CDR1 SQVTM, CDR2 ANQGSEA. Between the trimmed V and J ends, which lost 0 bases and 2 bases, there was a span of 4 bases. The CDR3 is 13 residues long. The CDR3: CSVEDHNTGELFF. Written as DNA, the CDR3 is TGCAGCGTTGAAGATCATAACACCGGGGAGCTGTTTTTT.